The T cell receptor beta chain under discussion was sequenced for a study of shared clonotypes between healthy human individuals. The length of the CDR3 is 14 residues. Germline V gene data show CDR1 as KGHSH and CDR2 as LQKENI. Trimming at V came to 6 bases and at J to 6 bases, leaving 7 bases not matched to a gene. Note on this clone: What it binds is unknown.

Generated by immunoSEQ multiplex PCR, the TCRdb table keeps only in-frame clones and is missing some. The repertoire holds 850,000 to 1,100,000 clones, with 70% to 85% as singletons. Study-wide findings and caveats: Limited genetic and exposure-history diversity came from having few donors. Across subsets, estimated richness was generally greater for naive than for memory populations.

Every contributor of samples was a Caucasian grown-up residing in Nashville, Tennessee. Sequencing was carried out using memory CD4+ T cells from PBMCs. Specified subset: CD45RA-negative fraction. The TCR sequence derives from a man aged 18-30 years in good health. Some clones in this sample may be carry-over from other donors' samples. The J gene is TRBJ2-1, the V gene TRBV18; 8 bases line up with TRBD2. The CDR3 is CASSLGLEGNEQFF. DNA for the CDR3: TGTGCCAGCTCCCTGGGACTAGAAGGCAATGAGCAGTTCTTC.